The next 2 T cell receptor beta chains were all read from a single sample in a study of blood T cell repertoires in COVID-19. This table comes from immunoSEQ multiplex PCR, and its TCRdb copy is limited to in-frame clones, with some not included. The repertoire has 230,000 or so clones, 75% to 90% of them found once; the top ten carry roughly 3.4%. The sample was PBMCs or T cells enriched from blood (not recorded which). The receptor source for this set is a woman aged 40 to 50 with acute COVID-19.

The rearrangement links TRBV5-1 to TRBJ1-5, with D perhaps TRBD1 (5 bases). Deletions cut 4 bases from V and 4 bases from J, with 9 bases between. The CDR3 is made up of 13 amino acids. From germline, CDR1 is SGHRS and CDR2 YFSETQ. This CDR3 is CASSLTANQPQHF. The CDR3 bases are TGCGCCAGCAGCCTGACAGCTAATCAGCCCCAGCATTTT.

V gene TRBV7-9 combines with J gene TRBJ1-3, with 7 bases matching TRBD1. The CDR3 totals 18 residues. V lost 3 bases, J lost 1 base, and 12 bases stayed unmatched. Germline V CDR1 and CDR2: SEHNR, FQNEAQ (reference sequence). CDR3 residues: CASSFATGIFQSGNTIYF. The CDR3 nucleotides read TGTGCCAGCAGCTTCGCGACAGGGATATTTCAATCTGGAAACACCATATATTTT.